A single sample gave rise to the 21 T cell receptor beta chains below, sequenced in a study of CD8 T cells in ankylosing spondylitis. TCRdb recomputed calls from the 5' RACE reads with MiXCR, one row per CDR3 protein. The sample comprises 350,000 to 400,000 distinct CDR3 sequences, more than 20% of which are singletons, and under 15% rests with the top ten. Sample: blood, either unsorted or a sorted T cell fraction (not recorded which). These receptors all stem from a male donor with ankylosing spondylitis or in good health (not recorded which).

This clonotype was counted a single time. The chain recombines TRBV10-2 with TRBJ2-5, with 7 bases fitting TRBD2. Germline V lookup: CDR1 WSHSY, CDR2 SAAADI. The CDR3 length is 14 residues. Trimming took 7 bases from V and 4 from J; bases not matched to a gene: 9. CDR3 sequence (DNA): TGCGCCAGCACGTTCGGGGGGACCCGAGAGACCCAGTACTTC. Translating gives CASTFGGTRETQYF.

This chain links TRBV3-1 with TRBJ2-5, with D possibly TRBD1 on 6 matching bases. The length of the CDR3 is 13 residues. Trimming took 5 bases from V and 5 from J, leaving 12 bases between them. Per the germline V gene, CDR1 is LGHDT and CDR2 is YNNKEL (reference sequence). The CDR3 coding sequence is TGTGCCAGCAGCATTGGGGACACGGAGACCCAGTACTTC. Amino acids: CASSIGDTETQYF.

The table lists this clonotype with a few counts. The CDR3 protein is CASSVSGAYSYEQYF. CDR3 bases: TGTGCCAGCAGCGTTTCAGGGGCCTACTCCTACGAGCAGTACTTC. J is TRBJ2-7 and V is TRBV9; maybe TRBD1 (6 bases). CDR1 is SGDLS and CDR2 is YYNGEE in the germline V gene. V lost 2 bases, J lost 0 bases, and 12 bases lay in between. The CDR3 extends over 15 amino acids.

There are a few counts of this clonotype. The chain couples TRBV6-5 to TRBJ2-2; 13 bases are a match to TRBD2. The ends lost 2 bases at V and 7 bases at J; junction bases unmatched: 10. The CDR3 extends over 18 amino acids. The germline CDR1 and CDR2 sequences are MNHEY and SVGAGI. CDR3 in DNA: TGTGCCAGCAGTTACCAGGGGACTAGCGGGGTCCCATTCGGGGAGCTGTTTTTT. Protein: CASSYQGTSGVPFGELFF.

The CDR3 DNA reads TGTGCCAGTAGTGCGGGACAGACTACCTACAATGAGCAGTTCTTC. It encodes CASSAGQTTYNEQFF. The chain links TRBV19 to TRBJ2-1; D might be TRBD1 (7 bases). CDR3 size: 15 residues. Germline CDR1 reads LNHDA; CDR2 reads SQIVND (reference sequence). V shed 5 bases and J shed 2 bases, with 13 bases lying between them.

This clonotype was counted only a few times. The chain couples TRBV5-6 to TRBJ2-5; the D call may be TRBD1 or TRBD2 (6 bases each). Per germline, CDR1 SGHDT and CDR2 YYEEEE. The CDR3 covers 15 residues. Trimming stripped 3 bases from V and 4 bases from J, with 16 bases between. The CDR3 loop reads CASSSWDTGGETQYF. CDR3 coding DNA: TGTGCCAGCAGCTCATGGGACACCGGGGGAGAGACCCAGTACTTC.

This chain links TRBV2 with TRBJ2-3, with a weak D call TRBD2 (5 bases). The V end lost 3 bases, the J end lost 6 bases, and 10 bases lay between the germline ends. The CDR3 is made up of 13 amino acids. Germline loops: CDR1 SNHLY, CDR2 FYNNEI. The CDR3 reads CASSERATDTQYF. Here the CDR3 DNA reads TGTGCCAGCAGTGAGAGGGCAACGGATACGCAGTATTTT.

The CDR3 is CAISEGSPAQPQHF. The CDR3 nucleotides are TGTGCCATCAGTGAGGGCTCCCCAGCCCAGCCCCAGCATTTT. The chain joins TRBV10-3 to TRBJ1-5, with no clear D. The CDR3 spans 14 residues. Trimming cost V 2 bases and J 7 bases, with 12 bases left between them. Germline assignment: CDR1 ENHRY and CDR2 SYGVKD.

The chain employs TRBV7-9 and TRBJ2-7, with 7 nucleotides matching TRBD1. The CDR3 is 14 residues long. CDR1 and CDR2 from the germline V gene are SEHNR and FQNEAQ (reference sequence). V gave up 5 bases and J gave up 2 bases; unmatched junction bases: 6. CDR3 protein: CASSARDRPYEQYF. The CDR3 DNA is TGTGCCAGCAGCGCCCGGGACAGACCCTACGAGCAGTACTTC.

Ten or more counts support this clonotype. V and J are TRBV6-1 and TRBJ2-7, with a tentative D call TRBD2 (6 bases). Germline V CDR1 and CDR2: MNHNS, SASEGT. Trimming removed 6 bases from V and 4 bases from J, with 22 bases in between. There are 16 residues in the CDR3. The CDR3 region is CASRETFGLLQYEQYF. The CDR3, as DNA: TGTGCCAGCAGGGAAACCTTCGGACTACTTCAATACGAGCAGTACTTC.

This clonotype was counted only a few times. V and J are TRBV12-3 or TRBV12-4 and TRBJ2-7; a possible D gene is TRBD1 (5 bases). The V end lost 3 bases, the J end lost 3 bases, and 15 bases lay between the germline ends. The CDR3 consists of 15 residues. The CDR3 DNA sequence: TGTGCCAGCAGTTTGGGGCAAACCCCCCACTACGAGCAGTACTTC. Translating gives CASSLGQTPHYEQYF.

This clonotype was found a few times. The chain links TRBV6-5 to TRBJ2-7; D remains ambiguous. The germline V gene has CDR1 MNHEY and CDR2 SVGAGI. This CDR3 comprises 14 residues. The V end lost 2 bases, the J end lost 2 bases, and 10 bases lay between the germline ends. This CDR3 reads CASSYRNTPYEQYF. The CDR3 nucleotides are TGTGCCAGCAGTTACCGGAATACCCCCTACGAGCAGTACTTC.

This clonotype showed up many times. V is TRBV12-3 or TRBV12-4 and J is TRBJ2-1; D unclear. The ends were cut back, 6 bases at V and 10 bases at J, with 10 bases in the middle. This CDR3 comprises 11 residues. CDR3 nucleotide sequence: TGTGCCAGCAGCATCCCAGGAGAGCAGTTCTTC. Protein product: CASSIPGEQFF.

This clonotype showed up just a few times. This sequence joins TRBV5-6 and TRBJ1-1; D call uncertain. Trimming took off 4 bases at V and 1 base at J, with 8 bases between the two ends. Germline V gene sequence: CDR1 SGHDT, CDR2 YYEEEE. The CDR3 is made up of 13 amino acids. In DNA form, the CDR3 reads TGTGCCAGCAGCGAAGGCGCGAACACTGAAGCTTTCTTT. Residues: CASSEGANTEAFF.

V and J are TRBV28 and TRBJ2-3, with TRBD2 as a possible D gene (5 bases). V lost 2 bases and J 2 bases, leaving 11 bases between the germline ends. The CDR3 extends over 15 amino acids. Looked up from germline, CDR1 is MDHEN and CDR2 is SYDVKM. The CDR3 coding sequence is TGTGCCAGCAGTTTAGGAGCGGAGCTCACAGATACGCAGTATTTT. Translating gives CASSLGAELTDTQYF.

This clonotype was seen a few times. V usage is TRBV11-2 and J usage is TRBJ2-6, with D tentatively TRBD2 (6 bases). The germline V gene encodes CDR1 SGHAT and CDR2 FQNNGV. V lost 4 bases to trimming and J lost 0 bases, with 13 bases between them. This CDR3 region has 17 residues. The DNA of the CDR3 is TGTGCCAGCAGCTGGGACTGGACCTTCTCTGGGGCCAACGTCCTGACTTTC. Amino acids: CASSWDWTFSGANVLTF.

This clonotype was seen a few times. This chain uses TRBV12-3 or TRBV12-4 with TRBJ1-1, with D perhaps matching TRBD1 (5 bases). This CDR3 contains 15 residues. V was clipped by 4 bases and J by 5 bases, with 17 bases between them. This CDR3 reads CASSSTHGARTEAFF. The DNA for the CDR3 is TGTGCCAGCAGTTCCACCCATGGGGCCCGGACTGAAGCTTTCTTT.

This chain uses TRBV12-5 with TRBJ2-5, with D possibly TRBD2 on 6 matching bases. The V end lost 1 base, the J end lost 2 bases, and 11 bases lay between the germline ends. This CDR3 has 15 residues. Germline CDR1 LGHNT, CDR2 FRNRAP. The CDR3, as DNA: TGTGCTAGTGGTTTGGCGGGGGAGAGTCAAGAGACCCAGTACTTC. It yields the protein CASGLAGESQETQYF.

The chain is built from TRBV4-1 and TRBJ1-1, with D possibly TRBD1 on 6 matching bases. V was pared by 1 base and J by 7 bases, with 13 bases between. The CDR3 runs to 14 residues. CDR1 and CDR2 from the germline V gene are MGHRA and YSYEKL. CDR3 nucleotides: TGCGCCAGCAGCCAAGTTAGGGGGACACGTGAAGCTTTCTTT. It yields the protein CASSQVRGTREAFF.

This clonotype was seen ten or more times. The CDR3, as DNA: TGCAGTGCTAGAGAACTAGTGGACTACGAGCAGTACTTC. Residues: CSARELVDYEQYF. V is TRBV20-1 and J is TRBJ2-7; weak D call: TRBD2 (5 bases). V was pared by 0 bases and J by 3 bases, with 9 bases between. The CDR3 extends over 13 amino acids. CDR1 is DFQATT, CDR2 SNEGSKA, per germline (reference sequence).

In its sample, this clonotype was seen a few times. The genes are TRBV12-3 or TRBV12-4 and TRBJ2-1, with unresolved D. The length of the CDR3 is 15 residues. With 7 bases removed from V and 9 bases from J, the gap between germline ends came to 22 bases. CDR3 sequence: CASTPAITLNPEQFF. CDR3 nucleotides: TGTGCCAGCACCCCAGCGATTACCCTCAATCCTGAGCAGTTCTTC.